This T cell receptor beta chain was observed in a study of OX40 agonist ivuxolimab in advanced cancers. In the study overall: There were three patients with partial responses, one having hepatocellular carcinoma and two cutaneous melanoma.

In the case of this clone: Its antigen is currently unknown.

Produced via immunoSEQ multiplex PCR; TCRdb's table is partial and in-frame only. The sample lists roughly 69,000 clones, 80% to 90% seen once, with 3.5% to 5% in the top ten. V gave up 1 base and J gave up 6 bases, with 12 bases separating them. The CDR3 extends over 14 amino acids. Germline-derived CDR1 and CDR2 are SEHNR and FQNEAQ (reference sequence). Overall study results and limits: Determination of antigen specificity was not performed for the expanded peripheral T cells. Clonal expansion was seen in CD4+ and CD8+ blood T cells by week 6 at 0.1 to 3.0 mg/kg.

Patients with a history of autoimmune disease or on systemic immunosuppression were excluded. The source material was CD4+ or CD8+ T cells sorted from blood, sampled in a trial of the OX40 agonist ivuxolimab. The chain links TRBV7-9 to TRBJ1-2; D is uncertain. The receptor was derived from an adult with an advanced solid tumor such as melanoma, head and neck, liver or kidney cancer. CDR3 DNA: TGTGCCAGCAGCTTAGAGCAGGATTTTCATGGCTACACCTTC. Its protein is CASSLEQDFHGYTF.